The entry below gives a single T cell receptor beta chain sequence along with its context. What it binds is not known. Unique molecular identifiers tagged the TCRbeta library. From the PCR reads, TCRdb called clonotypes with MiXCR, one entry per CDR3 protein. The sample carries around 60,000 distinct CDR3 sequences, approximately 46% recorded once. The data belong to a study of T-cell reconstitution after alpha-beta-depleted transplantation in children. Study-wide results and limits: In patients about two months after transplant, alpha-beta T cells reportedly arose from several hundred expanded graft clones. After transplant, high TCRbeta diversity at day 60 in some patients arose from surviving recipient T cells and thymic progenitors. Fresh T-cell production supplied most of the T-cell counts and diversity seen one year after transplant.

The specimen comprised PBMCs, mostly from graft donor cells, sampled 360 days after TCRalphabeta/CD19-depleted stem cell transplant. The TCR originated in a male patient younger than 18 who had a stem cell transplant for acute lymphoblastic leukemia, so the T cells may come from the graft donor.

The DNA for the CDR3 is TGCGCCAGCAGCCAGACACCGGACAGGGGACGCGTGGAGACCCAGTACTTC. It codes for CASSQTPDRGRVETQYF. The rearrangement joins TRBV4-1 to TRBJ2-5; 9 nucleotides align to TRBD1. The V gene's germline CDR1 is MGHRA and CDR2 YSYEKL. The trim removed 3 bases at V and 5 bases at J, leaving 13 bases unmatched. This CDR3 region has 17 residues.